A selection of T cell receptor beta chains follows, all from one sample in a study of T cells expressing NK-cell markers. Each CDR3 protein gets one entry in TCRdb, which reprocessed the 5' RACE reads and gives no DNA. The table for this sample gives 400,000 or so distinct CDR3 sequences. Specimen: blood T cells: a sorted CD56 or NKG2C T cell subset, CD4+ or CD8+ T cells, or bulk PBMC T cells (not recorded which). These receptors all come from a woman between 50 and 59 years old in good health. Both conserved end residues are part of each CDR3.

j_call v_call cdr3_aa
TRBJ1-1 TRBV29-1 CSVEGASVREAFF
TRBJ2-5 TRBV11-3 CASSSPWDNFLRETQYF
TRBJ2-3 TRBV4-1 CASSQAYSGLAGTDTQYF
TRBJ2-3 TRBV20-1 CSSPFLDTQYF
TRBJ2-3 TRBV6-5 CASSYGASGDTQYF
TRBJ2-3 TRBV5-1 CASTQGLAVDTQYF
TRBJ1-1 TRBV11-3 CASSLAGQGTRRNTEAFF
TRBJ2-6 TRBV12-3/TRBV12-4 CATGSGANVLTF
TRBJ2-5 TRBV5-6 CASSSETSGAQETQYF
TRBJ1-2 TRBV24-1 CATSDATVEGNYGYTF
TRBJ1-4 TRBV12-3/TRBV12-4 CASSYRGAITNEKLFF
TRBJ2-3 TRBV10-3 CAIRGLAESTDTQYF
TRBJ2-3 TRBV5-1 CASSLAGTRFTDTQYF
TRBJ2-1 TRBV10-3 CAISTGVPYNEQFF
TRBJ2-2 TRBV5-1 CASRPAGVNGELFF
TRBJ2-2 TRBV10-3 CAISERGQLNTGELFF
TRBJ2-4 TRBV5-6 CASSFYRGGPYF
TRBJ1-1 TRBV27 CASRAGNLNTEAFF
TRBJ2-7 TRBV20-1 CSARGEWDEQYF
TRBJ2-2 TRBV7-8 CASSPTFGDGFNTGELFF
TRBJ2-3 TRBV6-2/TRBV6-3 CASRTKREYTDTQYF
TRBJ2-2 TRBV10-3 CAIRGDRGIPNTGELFF
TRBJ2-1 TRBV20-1 CSASEGVYEQFF
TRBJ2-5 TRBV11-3 CASSSRGMGETQYF
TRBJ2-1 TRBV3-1 CASSPQERGRVFF
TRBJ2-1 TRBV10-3 CAIRIAGGPRNEQFF
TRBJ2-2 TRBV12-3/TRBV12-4 CASSPGQGIPNTGELFF
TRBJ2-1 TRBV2 CASPGAVEQFF
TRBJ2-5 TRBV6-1 CASTTSRGETQYF
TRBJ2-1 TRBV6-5 CASSYQGALPYNEQFF
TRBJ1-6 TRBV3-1 CASSQAPGGNSPLHF
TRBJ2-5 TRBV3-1 CASSPLTNQETQYF
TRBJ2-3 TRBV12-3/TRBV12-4 CASSISLSSDTQYF
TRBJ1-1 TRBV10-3 CAISKWPEAFF
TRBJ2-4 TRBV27 CASSSNRGQNIQYF
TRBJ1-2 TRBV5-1 CASSLFRGDYGYTF
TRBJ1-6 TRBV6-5 CASTSANSPLHF
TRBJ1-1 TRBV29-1 CSVSRNTEAFF
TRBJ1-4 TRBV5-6 CASSLDLGGNEKLFF
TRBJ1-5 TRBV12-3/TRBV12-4 CASSPTGGMSNQPQHF
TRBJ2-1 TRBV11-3 CASSSAPGTSGRKYNEQFF
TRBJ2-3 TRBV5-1 CASSLDTGTSTDTQYF
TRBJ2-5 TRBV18 CASSPSGSGKTQYF
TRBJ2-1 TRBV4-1 CASSQKLEGGPYNEQFF
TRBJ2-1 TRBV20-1 CSATVDSQLNEQFF
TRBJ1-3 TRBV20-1 CSARREGGNTIYF
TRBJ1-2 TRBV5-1 CASRIADYGYTF
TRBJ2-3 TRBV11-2 CASSLQTGGRGTDTQYF
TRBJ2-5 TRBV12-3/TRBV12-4 CASNRDSKETQYF
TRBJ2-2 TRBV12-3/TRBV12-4 CASSSSRGATALREAGTGELFF
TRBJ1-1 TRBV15 CATSRRMATNTEAFF
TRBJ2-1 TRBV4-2 CASSQVRGRGEQFF
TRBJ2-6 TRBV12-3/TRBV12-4 CASRGTGANVLTF
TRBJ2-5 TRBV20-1 CSAQSWTSGKETQYF
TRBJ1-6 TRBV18 CASSPYGEGASPLHF